The present T cell receptor (beta chain) was sequenced within a study of T-cell reconstitution after alpha-beta-depleted transplantation in children. It was with unique molecular identifiers that the TCRbeta library was prepared. In TCRdb, the PCR reads were re-called with MiXCR into one record per CDR3 protein. The sample includes hundreds of thousands of distinct CDR3 sequences, 15% to 20% seen only once; the top ten take roughly 27%. The germline gives CDR1 DFQATT, CDR2 SNEGSKA (reference sequence). With 1 base removed from V and 2 bases from J, the gap between germline ends came to 12 bases. The CDR3 consists of 14 residues.

This receptor was identified in a boy in the first two years of life who had a stem cell transplant for Wiskott-Aldrich syndrome, so the T cells may come from the graft donor. The material was PBMCs, mostly from graft donor cells, obtained 360 days after TCRalphabeta/CD19-depleted stem cell transplant. The chain combines TRBV20-1 with TRBJ2-7, with D perhaps TRBD2 (6 bases). The CDR3 sequence: CSARVGGTTYEQYF. The CDR3 coding sequence is TGCAGTGCTAGAGTGGGGGGAACCACCTACGAGCAGTACTTC.